This T cell receptor beta chain is drawn from a study of blood T cell repertoires in COVID-19. Study details: Collection of acute and convalescent COVID-19 samples took place in the United States, Italy and Spain. T cells, B-cell-depleted T cells, or PBMCs supplied cDNA or gDNA.

Per the original data handling: Reference gene primers were amplified, and this amplification served to estimate nucleated cell counts. The method was immunoSEQ multiplex PCR; TCRdb's version includes in-frame clones alone and lacks a portion of them. The D gene and trimming were derived from the DNA, and the V and J assignments and clone size from that table. The sample has around 150,000 clones, roughly 90% seen once; the top ten hold 4% to 5%. CDR1 and CDR2 (germline): MNHNY, SVGAGI (reference sequence). This CDR3 is 14 amino acids long. Between the trimmed V and J ends, which lost 2 bases and 10 bases, there was a span of 12 bases.

Sequencing was performed on peripheral blood. The chain uses TRBV6-6 and TRBJ1-6; D is possibly TRBD1 (6 bases). The sequence was collected from an older woman with active or convalescent COVID-19. The CDR3 bases are TGTGCCAGCAGTTACAAACAGGGAGAGTCACCCCTCCACTTT. Translating it yields CASSYKQGESPLHF.